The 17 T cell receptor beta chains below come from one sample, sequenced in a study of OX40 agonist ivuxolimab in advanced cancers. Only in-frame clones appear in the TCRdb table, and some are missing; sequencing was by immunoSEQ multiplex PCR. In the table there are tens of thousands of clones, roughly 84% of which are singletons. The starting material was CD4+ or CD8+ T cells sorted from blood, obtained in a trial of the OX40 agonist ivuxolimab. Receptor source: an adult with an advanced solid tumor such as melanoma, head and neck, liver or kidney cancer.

The CDR3 DNA sequence: TGTGCCAGCAGGTCCGGGACAGGGGTCGAAGGGACCCAGTACTTC. This codes for CASRSGTGVEGTQYF. The rearrangement uses TRBV7-9 and TRBJ2-5; 10 nucleotides agree with TRBD1. CDR1 and CDR2 (germline): SEHNR, FQNEAQ (reference sequence). V was pared by 6 bases and J by 7 bases, with 11 bases of the junction left unmatched. The CDR3 is made up of 15 amino acids.

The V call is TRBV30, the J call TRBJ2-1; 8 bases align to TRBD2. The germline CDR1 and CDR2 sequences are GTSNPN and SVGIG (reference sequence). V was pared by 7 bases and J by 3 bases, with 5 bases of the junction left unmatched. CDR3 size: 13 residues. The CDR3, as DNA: TGTGCCTTGCAAACTAGCGGCTACAATGAGCAGTTCTTC. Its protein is CALQTSGYNEQFF.

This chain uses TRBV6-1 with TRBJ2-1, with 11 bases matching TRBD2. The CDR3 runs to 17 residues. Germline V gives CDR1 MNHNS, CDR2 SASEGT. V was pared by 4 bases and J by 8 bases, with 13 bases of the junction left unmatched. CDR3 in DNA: TGTGCCAGCAGTGGACTAGCGGGGAGCTGGGGTCCAGATGAGCAGTTCTTC. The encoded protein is CASSGLAGSWGPDEQFF.

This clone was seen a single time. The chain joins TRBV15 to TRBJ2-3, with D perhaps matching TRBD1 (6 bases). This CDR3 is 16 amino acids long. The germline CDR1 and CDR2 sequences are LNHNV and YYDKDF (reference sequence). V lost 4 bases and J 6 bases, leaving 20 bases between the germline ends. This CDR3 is CATSKFRGGLGDTQYF. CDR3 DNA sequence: TGTGCCACCAGCAAATTCCGTGGGGGCCTAGGGGATACGCAGTATTTT.

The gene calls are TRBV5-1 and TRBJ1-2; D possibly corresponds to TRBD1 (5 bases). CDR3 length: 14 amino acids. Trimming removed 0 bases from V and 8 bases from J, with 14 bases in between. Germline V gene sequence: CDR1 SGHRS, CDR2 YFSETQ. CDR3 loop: CASSLEPQGYGYTF. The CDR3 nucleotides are TGCGCCAGCAGCTTGGAGCCGCAGGGCTACGGCTACACCTTC.

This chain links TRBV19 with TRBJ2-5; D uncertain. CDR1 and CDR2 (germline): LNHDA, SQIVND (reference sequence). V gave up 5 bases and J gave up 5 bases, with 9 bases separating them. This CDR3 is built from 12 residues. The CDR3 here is CASSPVGETQYF. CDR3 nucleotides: TGTGCCAGTAGTCCGGTAGGGGAGACCCAGTACTTC. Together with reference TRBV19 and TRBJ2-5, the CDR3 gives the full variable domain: DGGITQSPKYLFRKEGQNVTLSCEQNLNHDAMYWYRQDPGQGLRLIYYSQIVNDFQKGDIAEGYSVSREKKESFPLTVTSAQKNPTAFYLCASSPVGETQYFGPGTRLLVL.

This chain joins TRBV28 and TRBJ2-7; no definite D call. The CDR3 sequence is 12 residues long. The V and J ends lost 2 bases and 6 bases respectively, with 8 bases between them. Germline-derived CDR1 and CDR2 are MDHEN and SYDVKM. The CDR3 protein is CASSLVEAEQYF. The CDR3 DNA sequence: TGTGCCAGCAGTTTAGTGGAAGCCGAGCAGTACTTC.

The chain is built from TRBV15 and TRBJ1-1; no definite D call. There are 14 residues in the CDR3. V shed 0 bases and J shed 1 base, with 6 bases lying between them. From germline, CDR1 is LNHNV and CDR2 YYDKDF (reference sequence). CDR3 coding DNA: TGTGCCACCAGCAGAGATCGGAGGAACACTGAAGCTTTCTTT. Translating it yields CATSRDRRNTEAFF. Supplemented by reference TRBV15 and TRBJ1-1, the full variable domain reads DAMVIQNPRYQVTQFGKPVTLSCSQTLNHNVMYWYQQKSSQAPKLLFHYYDKDFNNEADTPDNFQSRRPNTSFCFLDIRSPGLGDTAMYLCATSRDRRNTEAFFGQGTRLTVV.

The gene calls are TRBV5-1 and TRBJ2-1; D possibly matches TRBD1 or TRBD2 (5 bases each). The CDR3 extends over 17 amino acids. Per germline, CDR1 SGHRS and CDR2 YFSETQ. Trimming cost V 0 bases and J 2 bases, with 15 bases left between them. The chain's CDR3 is CASSLGVRDAAYNEQFF. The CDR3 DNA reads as TGCGCCAGCAGCTTGGGGGTCCGGGACGCTGCCTACAATGAGCAGTTCTTC.

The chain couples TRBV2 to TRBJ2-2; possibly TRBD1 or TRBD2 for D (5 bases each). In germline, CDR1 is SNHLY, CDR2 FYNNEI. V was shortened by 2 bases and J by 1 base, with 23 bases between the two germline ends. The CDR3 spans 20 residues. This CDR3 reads CASSEFKGPQFTLNTGELFF. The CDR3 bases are TGTGCCAGCAGTGAATTTAAGGGACCCCAATTCACTTTGAACACCGGGGAGCTGTTTTTT.

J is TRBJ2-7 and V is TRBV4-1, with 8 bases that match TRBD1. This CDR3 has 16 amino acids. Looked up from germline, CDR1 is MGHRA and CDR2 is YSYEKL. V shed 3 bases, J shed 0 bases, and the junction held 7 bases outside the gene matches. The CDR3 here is CASSHLGQGGSYEQYF. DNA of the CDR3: TGCGCCAGCAGCCATCTCGGACAGGGAGGCTCCTACGAGCAGTACTTC.

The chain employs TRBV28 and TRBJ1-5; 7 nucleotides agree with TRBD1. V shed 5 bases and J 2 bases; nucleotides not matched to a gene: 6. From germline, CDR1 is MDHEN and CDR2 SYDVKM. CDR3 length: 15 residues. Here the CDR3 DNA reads TGTGCCAGCAGTCGCCGGACAGGTGGCAATCAGCCCCAGCATTTT. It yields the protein CASSRRTGGNQPQHF.

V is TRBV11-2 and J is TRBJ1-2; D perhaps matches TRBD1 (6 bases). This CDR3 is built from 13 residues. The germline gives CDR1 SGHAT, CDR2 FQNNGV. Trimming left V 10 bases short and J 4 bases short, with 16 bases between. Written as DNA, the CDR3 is TGTGCCATCATGAGGGGGGGAGGCTATGGCTACACCTTC. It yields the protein CAIMRGGGYGYTF.

The CDR3 reads CASSRMEGEAFF. As DNA, the CDR3 is TGTGCCAGCAGCCGGATGGAGGGTGAAGCTTTCTTT. The chain couples TRBV6-6 to TRBJ1-1; D is undetermined. CDR1 is MNHNY, CDR2 SVGAGI, per germline (reference sequence). CDR3 size: 12 residues. Trimming shortened V by 6 bases and J by 7 bases, and 12 bases separated the two germline ends.

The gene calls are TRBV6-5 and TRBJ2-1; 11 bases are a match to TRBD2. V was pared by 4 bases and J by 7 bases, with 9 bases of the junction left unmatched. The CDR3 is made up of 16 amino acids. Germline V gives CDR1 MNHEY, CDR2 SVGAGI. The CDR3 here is CASSFTVAGGPNEQFF. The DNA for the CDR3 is TGTGCCAGCAGTTTTACAGTAGCGGGAGGGCCTAATGAGCAGTTCTTC.

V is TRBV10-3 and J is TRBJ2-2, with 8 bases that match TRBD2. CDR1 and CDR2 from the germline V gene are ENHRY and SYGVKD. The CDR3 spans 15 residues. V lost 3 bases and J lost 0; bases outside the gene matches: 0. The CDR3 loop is CAISELAANTGELFF. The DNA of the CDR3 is TGTGCCATCAGTGAACTAGCGGCGAACACCGGGGAGCTGTTTTTT.

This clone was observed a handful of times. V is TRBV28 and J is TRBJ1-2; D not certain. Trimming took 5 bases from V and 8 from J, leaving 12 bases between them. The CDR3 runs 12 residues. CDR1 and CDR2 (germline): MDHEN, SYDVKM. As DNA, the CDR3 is TGTGCCAGCAGTCTTTTGTGGGAAGGCTACACCTTC. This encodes CASSLLWEGYTF.